This TCR beta chain was identified during a study of CD8 T cells in Susac syndrome. While CD8+ and CD4+ T cells were isolated negatively, TEMRA cells were enriched by FACS. With random hexamers, reverse transcription was performed on roughly 0.5 to 1 ug of RNA. TCRdb redid the calling of the immunoSEQ multiplex PCR reads with MiXCR, one entry per CDR3 protein. The table shows about 160,000 distinct CDR3 sequences, with around 96% occurring only once. Germline V lookup: CDR1 DFQATT, CDR2 SNEGSKA (reference sequence). The CDR3 sequence is 13 residues long. J was trimmed by 0 bases and V by 4 bases; bases with no gene match: 1.

The rearrangement uses TRBV20-1 and TRBJ1-2; 8 bases map to TRBD1. The TCR comes from a human donor with Susac syndrome. Sample: CD4+ T cells from PBMCs. The CDR3 region is CSATDRANYGYTF. As DNA, the CDR3 is TGCAGTGCTACGGACAGGGCTAACTATGGCTACACCTTC.